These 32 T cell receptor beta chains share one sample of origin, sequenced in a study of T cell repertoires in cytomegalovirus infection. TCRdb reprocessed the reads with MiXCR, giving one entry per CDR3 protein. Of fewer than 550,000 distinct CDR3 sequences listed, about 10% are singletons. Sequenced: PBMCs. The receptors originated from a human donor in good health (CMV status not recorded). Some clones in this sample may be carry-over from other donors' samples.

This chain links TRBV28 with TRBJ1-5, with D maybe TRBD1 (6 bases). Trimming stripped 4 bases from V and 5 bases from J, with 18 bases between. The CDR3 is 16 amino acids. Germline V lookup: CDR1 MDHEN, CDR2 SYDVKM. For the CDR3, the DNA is TGTGCCAGCAGTTCAGCCGCCGGGACAAGACATCAGCCCCAGCATTTT. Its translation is CASSSAAGTRHQPQHF.

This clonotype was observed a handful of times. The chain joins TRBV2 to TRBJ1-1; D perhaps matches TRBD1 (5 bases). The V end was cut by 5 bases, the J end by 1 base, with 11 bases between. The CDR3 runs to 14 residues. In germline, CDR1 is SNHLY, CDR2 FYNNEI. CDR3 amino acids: CASSLGAPNTEAFF. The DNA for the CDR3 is TGTGCCAGCAGTTTAGGGGCCCCGAACACTGAAGCTTTCTTT.

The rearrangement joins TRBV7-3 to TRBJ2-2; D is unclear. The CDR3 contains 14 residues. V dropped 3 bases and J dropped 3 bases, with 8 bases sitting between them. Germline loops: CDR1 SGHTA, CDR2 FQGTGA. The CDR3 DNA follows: TGTGCCAGCAGCTTCGGGCCTTACACCGGGGAGCTGTTTTTT. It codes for CASSFGPYTGELFF. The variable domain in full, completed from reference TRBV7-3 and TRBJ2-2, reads GAGVSQTPSNKVTEKGKYVELRCDPISGHTALYWYRQSLGQGPEFLIYFQGTGAADDSGLPNDRFFAVRPEGSVSTLKIQRTERGDSAVYLCASSFGPYTGELFFGEGSRLTVL.

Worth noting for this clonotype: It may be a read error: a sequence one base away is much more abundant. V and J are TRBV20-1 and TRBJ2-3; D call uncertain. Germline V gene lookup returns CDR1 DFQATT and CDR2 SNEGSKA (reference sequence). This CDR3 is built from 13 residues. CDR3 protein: CSARAPGTDMQYF. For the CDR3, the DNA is TGCAGTGCTAGAGCGCCAGGCACAGATATGCAGTATTTT.

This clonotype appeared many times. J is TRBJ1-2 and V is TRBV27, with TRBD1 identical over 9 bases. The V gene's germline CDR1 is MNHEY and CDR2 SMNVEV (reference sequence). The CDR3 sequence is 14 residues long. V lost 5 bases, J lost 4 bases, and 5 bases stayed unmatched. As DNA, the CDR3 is TGTGCCAGCAGTACCGCGGGACAGGGCTATGGCTACACCTTC. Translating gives CASSTAGQGYGYTF.

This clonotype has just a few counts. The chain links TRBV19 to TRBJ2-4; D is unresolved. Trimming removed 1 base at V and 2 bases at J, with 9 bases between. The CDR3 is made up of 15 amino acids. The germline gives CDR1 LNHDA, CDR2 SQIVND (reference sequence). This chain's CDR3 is CASSIAKESKNIQYF. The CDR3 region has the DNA TGTGCCAGTAGTATAGCCAAGGAGTCCAAAAACATTCAGTACTTC. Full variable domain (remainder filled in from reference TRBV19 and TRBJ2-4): DGGITQSPKYLFRKEGQNVTLSCEQNLNHDAMYWYRQDPGQGLRLIYYSQIVNDFQKGDIAEGYSVSREKKESFPLTVTSAQKNPTAFYLCASSIAKESKNIQYFGAGTRLSVL.

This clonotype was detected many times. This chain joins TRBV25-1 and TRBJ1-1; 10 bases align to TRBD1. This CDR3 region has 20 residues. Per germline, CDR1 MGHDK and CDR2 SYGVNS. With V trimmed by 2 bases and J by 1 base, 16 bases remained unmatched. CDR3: CASSEGLSRDRGRRNTEAFF. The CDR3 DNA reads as TGTGCCAGCAGTGAAGGATTAAGCCGGGACAGGGGCCGCCGGAACACTGAAGCTTTCTTT.

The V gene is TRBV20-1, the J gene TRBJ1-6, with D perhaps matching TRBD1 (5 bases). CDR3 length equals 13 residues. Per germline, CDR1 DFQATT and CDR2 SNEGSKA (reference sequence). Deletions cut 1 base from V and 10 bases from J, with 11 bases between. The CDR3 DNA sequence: TGCAGTGCTAGAGGGGGGGTTAGGTCACCCCTCCACTTT. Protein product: CSARGGVRSPLHF.

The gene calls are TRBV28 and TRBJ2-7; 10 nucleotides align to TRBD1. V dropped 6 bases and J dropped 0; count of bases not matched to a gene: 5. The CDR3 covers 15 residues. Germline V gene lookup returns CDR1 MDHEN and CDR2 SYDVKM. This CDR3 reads CASSRGQGPSYEQYF. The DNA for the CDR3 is TGTGCCAGCAGCCGGGGACAGGGGCCCTCCTACGAGCAGTACTTC. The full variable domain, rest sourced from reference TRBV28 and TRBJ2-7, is DVKVTQSSRYLVKRTGEKVFLECVQDMDHENMFWYRQDPGLGLRLIYFSYDVKMKEKGDIPEGYSVSREKKERFSLILESASTNQTSMYLCASSRGQGPSYEQYFGPGTRLTVT.

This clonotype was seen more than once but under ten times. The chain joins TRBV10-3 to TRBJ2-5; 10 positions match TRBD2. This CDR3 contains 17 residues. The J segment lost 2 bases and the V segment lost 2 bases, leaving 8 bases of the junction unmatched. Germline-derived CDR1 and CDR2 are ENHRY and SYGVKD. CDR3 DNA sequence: TGTGCCATCAGTGAGCCCCCGGGACTAGCGACGCAAGAGACCCAGTACTTC. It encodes CAISEPPGLATQETQYF.

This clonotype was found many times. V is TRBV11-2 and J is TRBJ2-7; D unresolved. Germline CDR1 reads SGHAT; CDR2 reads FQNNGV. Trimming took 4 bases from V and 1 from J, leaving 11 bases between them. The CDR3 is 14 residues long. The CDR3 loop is CASSSPEGSYEQYF. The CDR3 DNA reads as TGTGCCAGCAGCTCCCCCGAAGGGTCCTACGAGCAGTACTTC.

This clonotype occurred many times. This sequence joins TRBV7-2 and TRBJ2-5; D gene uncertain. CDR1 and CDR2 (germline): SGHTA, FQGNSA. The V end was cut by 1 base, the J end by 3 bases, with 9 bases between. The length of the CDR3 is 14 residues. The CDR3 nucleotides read TGTGCCAGCAGCTTAGAACGCAGAAAAGAGACCCAGTACTTC. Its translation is CASSLERRKETQYF.

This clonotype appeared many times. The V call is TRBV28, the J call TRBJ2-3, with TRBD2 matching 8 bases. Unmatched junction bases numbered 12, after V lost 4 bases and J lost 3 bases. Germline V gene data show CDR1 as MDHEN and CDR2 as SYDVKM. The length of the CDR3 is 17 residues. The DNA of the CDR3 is TGTGCCAGCAGTTATTGGGAGAGCGGGAGTCTGACAGATACGCAGTATTTT. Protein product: CASSYWESGSLTDTQYF.

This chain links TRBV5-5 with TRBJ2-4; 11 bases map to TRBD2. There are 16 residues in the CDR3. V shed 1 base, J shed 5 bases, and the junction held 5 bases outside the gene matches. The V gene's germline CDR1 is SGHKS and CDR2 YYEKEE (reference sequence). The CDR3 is CASSLSPLAGENIQYF. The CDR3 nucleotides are TGTGCCAGCAGCTTGTCCCCACTAGCGGGAGAAAACATTCAGTACTTC.

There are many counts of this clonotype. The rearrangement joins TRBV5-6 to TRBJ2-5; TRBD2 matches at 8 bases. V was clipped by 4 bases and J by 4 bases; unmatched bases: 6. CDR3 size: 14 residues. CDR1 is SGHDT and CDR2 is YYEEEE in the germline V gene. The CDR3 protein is CASSHAGGRETQYF. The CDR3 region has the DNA TGTGCCAGCAGCCACGCGGGGGGTCGAGAGACCCAGTACTTC.

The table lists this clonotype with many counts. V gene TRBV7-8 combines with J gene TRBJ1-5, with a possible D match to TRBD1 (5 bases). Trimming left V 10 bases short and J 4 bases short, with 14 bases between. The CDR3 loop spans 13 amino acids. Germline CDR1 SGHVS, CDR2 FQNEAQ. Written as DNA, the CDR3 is TGTGCCACTTCCCAGGGAGGGAATCAGCCCCAGCATTTT. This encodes CATSQGGNQPQHF.

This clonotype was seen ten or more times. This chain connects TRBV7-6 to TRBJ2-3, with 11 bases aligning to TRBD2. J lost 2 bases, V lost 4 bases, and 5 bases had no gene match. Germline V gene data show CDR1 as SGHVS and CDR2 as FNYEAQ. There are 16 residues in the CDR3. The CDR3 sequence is CASSYRLAGLTDTQYF. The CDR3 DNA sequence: TGTGCCAGCAGCTACCGACTAGCGGGGCTCACAGATACGCAGTATTTT.

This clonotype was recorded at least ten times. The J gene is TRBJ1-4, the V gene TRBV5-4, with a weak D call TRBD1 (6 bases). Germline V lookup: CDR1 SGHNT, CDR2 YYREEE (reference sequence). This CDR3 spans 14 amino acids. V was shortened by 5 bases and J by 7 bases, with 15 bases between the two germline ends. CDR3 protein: CASSHYDRLEKLFF. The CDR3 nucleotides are TGTGCCAGCAGTCATTATGACAGGCTTGAAAAACTGTTTTTT.

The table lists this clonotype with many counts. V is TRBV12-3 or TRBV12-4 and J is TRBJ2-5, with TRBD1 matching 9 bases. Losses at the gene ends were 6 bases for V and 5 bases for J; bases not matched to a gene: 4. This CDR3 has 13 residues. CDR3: CASSRTGEETQYF. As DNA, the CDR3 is TGTGCCAGCAGCCGGACAGGGGAGGAGACCCAGTACTTC.

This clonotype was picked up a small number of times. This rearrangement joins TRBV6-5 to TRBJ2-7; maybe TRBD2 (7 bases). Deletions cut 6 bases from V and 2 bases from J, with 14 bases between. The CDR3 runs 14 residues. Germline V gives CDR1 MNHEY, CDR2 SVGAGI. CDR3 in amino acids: CASRPQGGPYEQYF. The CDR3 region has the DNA TGTGCCAGCAGACCACAGGGAGGGCCCTACGAGCAGTACTTC.

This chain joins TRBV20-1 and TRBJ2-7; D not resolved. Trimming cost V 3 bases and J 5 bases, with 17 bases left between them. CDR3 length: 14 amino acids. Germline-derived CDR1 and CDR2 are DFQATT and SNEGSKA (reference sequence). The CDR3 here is CSASRAPPIHEQYF. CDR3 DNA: TGCAGTGCTAGCCGGGCCCCGCCAATCCACGAGCAGTACTTC.

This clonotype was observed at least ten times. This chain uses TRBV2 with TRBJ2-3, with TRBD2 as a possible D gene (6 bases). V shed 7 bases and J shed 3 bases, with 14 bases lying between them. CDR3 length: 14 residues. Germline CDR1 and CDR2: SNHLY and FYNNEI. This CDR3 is CASIRDSSTDTQYF. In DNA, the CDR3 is TGTGCCAGCATCCGGGACTCAAGTACAGATACGCAGTATTTT.

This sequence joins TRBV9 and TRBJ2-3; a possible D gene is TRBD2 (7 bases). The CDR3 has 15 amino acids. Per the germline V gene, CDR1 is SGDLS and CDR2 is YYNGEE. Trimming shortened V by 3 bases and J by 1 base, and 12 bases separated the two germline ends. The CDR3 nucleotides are TGTGCCAGCAGCGAGGGGGGGTCAGGCACAGATACGCAGTATTTT. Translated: CASSEGGSGTDTQYF. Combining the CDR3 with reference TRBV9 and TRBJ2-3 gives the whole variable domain DSGVTQTPKHLITATGQRVTLRCSPRSGDLSVYWYQQSLDQGLQFLIQYYNGEERAKGNILERFSAQQFPDLHSELNLSSLELGDSALYFCASSEGGSGTDTQYFGPGTRLTVL.

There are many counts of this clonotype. CDR3 bases: TGTGCCAGCAGCCTGGACAGGGGGGCGCGACGGGCTTTCTTT. Its protein product is CASSLDRGARRAFF. This rearrangement joins TRBV7-3 to TRBJ1-1, with 10 bases lining up with TRBD1. Germline V CDR1 and CDR2: SGHTA, FQGTGA. The CDR3 consists of 14 residues. Trimming took 5 bases from V and 11 from J; bases not matched to a gene: 11.

CDR3 in DNA: TGTGCCAGCAGTTTAACAGGAGCAACCCAGCCCCAGCATTTT. Residues: CASSLTGATQPQHF. The chain couples TRBV28 to TRBJ1-5, with D possibly being TRBD1 (5 bases). This CDR3 has 14 residues. The V gene's germline CDR1 is MDHEN and CDR2 SYDVKM. V gave up 2 bases and J gave up 7 bases, with 12 bases separating them.

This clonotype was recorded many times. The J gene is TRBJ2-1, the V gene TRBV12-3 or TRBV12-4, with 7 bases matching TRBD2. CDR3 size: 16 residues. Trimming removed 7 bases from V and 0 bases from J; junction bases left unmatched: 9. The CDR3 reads CASILRAGDSYNEQFF. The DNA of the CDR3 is TGTGCCAGCATTCTACGGGCGGGGGACTCCTACAATGAGCAGTTCTTC.

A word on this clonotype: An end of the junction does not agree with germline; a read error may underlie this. In DNA form, the CDR3 reads TGTGCCGGCAGCCGGCCCCAAGAGACCCAGTACTTC. Protein: CAGSRPQETQYF. The rearrangement joins TRBV7-1 to TRBJ2-5; D is undetermined. TRBV7-1 is designated an ORF whose function remains uncertain. CDR3 length: 12 residues.

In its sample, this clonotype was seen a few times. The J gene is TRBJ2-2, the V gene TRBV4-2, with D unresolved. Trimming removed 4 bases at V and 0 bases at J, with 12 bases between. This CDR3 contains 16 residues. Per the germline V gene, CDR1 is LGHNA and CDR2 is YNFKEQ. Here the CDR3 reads CASSLKGGTNTGELFF. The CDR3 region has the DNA TGTGCCAGCAGCCTAAAGGGCGGAACGAACACCGGGGAGCTGTTTTTT.

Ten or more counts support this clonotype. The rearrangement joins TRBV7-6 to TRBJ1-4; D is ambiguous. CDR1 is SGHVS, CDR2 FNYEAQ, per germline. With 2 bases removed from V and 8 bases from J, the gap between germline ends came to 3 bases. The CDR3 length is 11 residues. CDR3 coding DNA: TGTGCCAGCAGCTTAAGCGAAAAACTGTTTTTT. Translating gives CASSLSEKLFF.

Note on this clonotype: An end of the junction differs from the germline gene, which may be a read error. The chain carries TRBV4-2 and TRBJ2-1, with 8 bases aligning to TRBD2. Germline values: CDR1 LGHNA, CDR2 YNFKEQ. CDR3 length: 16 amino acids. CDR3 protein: CASSPYPSGSFYEQLF. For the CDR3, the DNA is TGTGCCAGCAGCCCCTACCCCAGCGGGAGTTTCTATGAGCAGCTCTTC.

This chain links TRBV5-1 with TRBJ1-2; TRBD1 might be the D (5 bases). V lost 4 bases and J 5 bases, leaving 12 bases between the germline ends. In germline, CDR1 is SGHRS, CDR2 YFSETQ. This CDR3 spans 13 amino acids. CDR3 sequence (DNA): TGCGCCAGCAGCAGCACAGGTGTATATGGCTACACCTTC. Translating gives CASSSTGVYGYTF.

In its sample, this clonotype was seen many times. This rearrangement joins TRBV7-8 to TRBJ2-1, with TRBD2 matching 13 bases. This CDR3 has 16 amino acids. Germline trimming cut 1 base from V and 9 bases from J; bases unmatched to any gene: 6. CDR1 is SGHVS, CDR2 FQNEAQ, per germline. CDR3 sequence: CASSLVRLAGGGEQFF. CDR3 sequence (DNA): TGTGCCAGCAGCTTAGTCCGACTAGCGGGAGGCGGTGAGCAGTTCTTC.